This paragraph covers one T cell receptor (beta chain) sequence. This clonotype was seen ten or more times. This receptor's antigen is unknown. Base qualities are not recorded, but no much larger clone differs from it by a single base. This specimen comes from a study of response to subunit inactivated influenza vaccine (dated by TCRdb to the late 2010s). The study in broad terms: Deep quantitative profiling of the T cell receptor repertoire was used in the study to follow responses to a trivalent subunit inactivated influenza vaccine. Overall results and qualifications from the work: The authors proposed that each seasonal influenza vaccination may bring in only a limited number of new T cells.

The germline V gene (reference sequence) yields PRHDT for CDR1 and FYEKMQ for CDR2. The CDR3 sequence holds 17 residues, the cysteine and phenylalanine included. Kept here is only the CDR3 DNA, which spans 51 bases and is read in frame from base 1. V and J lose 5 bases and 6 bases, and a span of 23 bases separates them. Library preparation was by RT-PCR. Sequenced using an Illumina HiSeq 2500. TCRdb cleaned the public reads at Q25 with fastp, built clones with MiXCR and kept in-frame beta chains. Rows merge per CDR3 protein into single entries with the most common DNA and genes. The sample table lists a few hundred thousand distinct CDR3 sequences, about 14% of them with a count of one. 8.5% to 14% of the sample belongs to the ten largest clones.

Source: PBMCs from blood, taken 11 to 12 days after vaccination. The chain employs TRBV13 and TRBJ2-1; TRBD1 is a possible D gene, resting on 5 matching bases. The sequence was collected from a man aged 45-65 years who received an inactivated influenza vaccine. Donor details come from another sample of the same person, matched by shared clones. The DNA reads TGTGCCAGCAGCGTACCTCAGGGAAAGGTGGGTGCCAATGAGCAGTTCTTC. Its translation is CASSVPQGKVGANEQFF.